A single sample is the source of the 29 T cell receptor beta chains below, sequenced in a study of PD-1 blockade in classical Hodgkin lymphoma. With no exception, relapse followed autologous stem cell transplantation in all patients, and brentuximab vedotin exposure varied. The assay was immunoSEQ multiplex PCR, and TCRdb's table has in-frame clones only and misses some. The sample records 20,000 to 25,000 clones, 75% to 85% being singletons. The specimen comprised peripheral blood mononuclear cells (PBMCs), sampled before the second cycle of nivolumab. Receptors originate from a human donor with classical Hodgkin lymphoma.

This sequence joins TRBV27 and TRBJ1-2, with D tentatively TRBD1 (5 bases). The CDR3 totals 14 residues. Per germline, CDR1 MNHEY and CDR2 SMNVEV (reference sequence). The V and J ends lost 3 bases and 4 bases respectively, with 12 bases between them. The CDR3, as DNA: TGTGCCAGCAGTTTGAGGGGCTCTACCTATGGCTACACCTTC. Its translation: CASSLRGSTYGYTF.

The chain recombines TRBV15 with TRBJ1-2; D ambiguous. V was pared by 4 bases and J by 0 bases, with 30 bases between. The germline V gene has CDR1 LNHNV and CDR2 YYDKDF (reference sequence). The CDR3 length is 21 residues. The CDR3 here is CATSTPHPGPEDSGANYGYTF. CDR3 bases: TGTGCCACCAGCACTCCTCACCCGGGTCCCGAGGATTCGGGTGCTAACTATGGCTACACCTTC.

This chain connects TRBV6-5 to TRBJ2-1, with D unresolved. With 4 bases removed from V and 6 bases from J, the gap between germline ends came to 4 bases. Germline CDR1 is MNHEY and CDR2 is SVGAGI. The CDR3 is made up of 11 amino acids. The CDR3 region has the DNA TGTGCCAGCAGTTCCATCAATGAGCAGTTCTTC. It yields the protein CASSSINEQFF.

This clone was observed once. The J gene is TRBJ2-7, the V gene TRBV4-1; 8 nucleotides align to TRBD1. Germline V gene data show CDR1 as MGHRA and CDR2 as YSYEKL. The CDR3 has 15 residues. V dropped 3 bases and J dropped 3; count of bases not matched to a gene: 7. CDR3 in DNA: TGCGCCAGCAGCCAGCTCCTTACAGGGGGCTACGAGCAGTACTTC. Protein product: CASSQLLTGGYEQYF.

This chain connects TRBV4-3 to TRBJ1-1, with D possibly TRBD1 on 5 matching bases. The CDR3 is made up of 16 amino acids. Germline-derived CDR1 and CDR2 are LGHNA and YSLEER. The V gene lost 0 bases and the J gene lost 0 bases, with 11 bases spanning the gap. CDR3 region: CASSQDFGHMNTEAFF. CDR3 coding DNA: TGCGCCAGCAGCCAAGATTTTGGACACATGAACACTGAAGCTTTCTTT.

The chain links TRBV15 to TRBJ2-3; 7 nucleotides agree with TRBD2. V was clipped by 11 bases and J by 6 bases; unmatched bases: 14. The CDR3 covers 14 residues. CDR1 is LNHNV, CDR2 YYDKDF, per germline (reference sequence). CDR3: CAVKQAGPWDTQYF. The CDR3 nucleotides are TGTGCCGTCAAGCAAGCGGGGCCGTGGGATACGCAGTATTTT.

The chain couples TRBV5-1 to TRBJ2-5, with no clear D. The CDR3 is made up of 14 amino acids. The V end was cut by 4 bases, the J end by 3 bases, with 13 bases between. Germline CDR1 and CDR2: SGHRS and YFSETQ. The CDR3 sequence is CASSPMGPEETQYF. The DNA of the CDR3 is TGCGCCAGCAGCCCAATGGGCCCTGAAGAGACCCAGTACTTC.

With respect to this clone: Sequence at one end of the junction differs from germline and may be a read error. The rearrangement links TRBV18 to TRBJ2-7, with D perhaps matching TRBD1 (5 bases). The CDR3 covers 13 residues. The germline V gene has CDR1 KGHSH and CDR2 LQKENI. The CDR3 region is CASSSTDSNEQYF. CDR3 sequence (DNA): TGTGCCAGCTCGTCGACAGACTCCAACGAGCAGTACTTC.

This clone has a handful of counts. V and J are TRBV18 and TRBJ1-5, with no clear D. The CDR3 is made up of 15 amino acids. In germline, CDR1 is KGHSH, CDR2 LQKENI. The germline V and J ends were trimmed by 6 bases and 5 bases, with 17 bases remaining between them. This chain's CDR3 is CASSLESSRDQPQHF. Here the CDR3 DNA reads TGTGCCAGCTCCCTTGAAAGCTCAAGGGATCAGCCCCAGCATTTT. The full variable domain, completed using reference TRBV18 and TRBJ1-5, is NAGVMQNPRHLVRRRGQEARLRCSPMKGHSHVYWYRQLPEEGLKFMVYLQKENIIDESGMPKERFSAEFPKEGPSILRIQQVVRGDSAAYFCASSLESSRDQPQHFGDGTRLSIL.

This chain connects TRBV27 to TRBJ2-7; TRBD1 matches at 8 bases. CDR1 is MNHEY, CDR2 SMNVEV, per germline (reference sequence). The CDR3 consists of 12 residues. V was clipped by 8 bases and J by 5 bases; unmatched bases: 5. CDR3 sequence: CASRDRGHEQYF. CDR3 nucleotide sequence: TGTGCCAGCCGTGACAGGGGACACGAGCAGTACTTC.

The chain uses TRBV19 and TRBJ1-1, with TRBD1 matching 10 bases. CDR3 length equals 15 residues. Germline CDR1 and CDR2: LNHDA and SQIVND (reference sequence). J was trimmed by 4 bases and V by 3 bases; bases with no gene match: 5. Here the CDR3 DNA reads TGTGCCAGTAGTATTGTTGGGACAGGGGCCACTGAAGCTTTCTTT. Its translation: CASSIVGTGATEAFF. Supplemented by reference TRBV19 and TRBJ1-1, the full variable domain reads DGGITQSPKYLFRKEGQNVTLSCEQNLNHDAMYWYRQDPGQGLRLIYYSQIVNDFQKGDIAEGYSVSREKKESFPLTVTSAQKNPTAFYLCASSIVGTGATEAFFGQGTRLTVV.

This chain connects TRBV10-3 to TRBJ2-5; TRBD1 agrees at 12 bases. Per germline, CDR1 ENHRY and CDR2 SYGVKD. J gave up 3 bases and V 4 bases, and 3 bases lay outside the gene matches. The CDR3 contains 15 residues. The CDR3 region has the DNA TGTGCCATCAGTGCGGGACAGGGGGCGGAAGAGACCCAGTACTTC. Amino acids: CAISAGQGAEETQYF.

This chain uses TRBV7-9 with TRBJ1-1; D is possibly TRBD1 (5 bases). Trimming stripped 1 base from V and 5 bases from J, with 11 bases between. The CDR3 contains 14 residues. Looked up from germline, CDR1 is SEHNR and CDR2 is FQNEAQ (reference sequence). The CDR3 reads CASSLEGARTEAFF. The CDR3 DNA sequence: TGTGCCAGCAGCTTAGAAGGGGCGAGGACTGAAGCTTTCTTT.

By share, this clone ranks as medium-sized. Other nucleotide sequences from this sample produce the same CDR3. This chain links TRBV7-3 with TRBJ2-2; maybe TRBD1 (5 bases). The CDR3 runs 14 residues. In germline, CDR1 is SGHTA, CDR2 FQGTGA. Trimming removed 5 bases at V and 3 bases at J, with 10 bases between. The CDR3 here is CASSLDSYTGELFF. CDR3 sequence (DNA): TGTGCCAGCAGCCTAGACAGTTACACCGGGGAGCTGTTTTTT.

J is TRBJ1-1 and V is TRBV6-6; TRBD1 is a possible D gene (5 bases). This CDR3 is 15 amino acids long. Germline V lookup: CDR1 MNHNY, CDR2 SVGAGI (reference sequence). Trimming left V 0 bases short and J 4 bases short, with 12 bases between. The CDR3 nucleotides read TGTGCCAGCAGTTACTCGAGGTCAGGGCTCACTGAAGCTTTCTTT. It encodes CASSYSRSGLTEAFF.

The chain links TRBV7-6 to TRBJ2-1, with TRBD2 identical over 7 bases. J was trimmed by 7 bases and V by 1 base; bases with no gene match: 7. The germline V gene encodes CDR1 SGHVS and CDR2 FNYEAQ. CDR3 length: 15 residues. The CDR3 DNA is TGTGCCAGCAGCTTAGTTGGGGGGGGAGGGAATGAGCAGTTCTTC. Translation: CASSLVGGGGNEQFF.

This clone was found once. The V call is TRBV19, the J call TRBJ1-2; D unclear. V lost 2 bases and J 5 bases, leaving 9 bases between the germline ends. Germline CDR1 reads LNHDA; CDR2 reads SQIVND (reference sequence). The CDR3 covers 13 residues. CDR3 sequence reads: CASSIQGPYGYTF. CDR3 DNA sequence: TGTGCCAGTAGTATACAAGGACCTTATGGCTACACCTTC. The whole variable domain, filled in from reference TRBV19 and TRBJ1-2, reads DGGITQSPKYLFRKEGQNVTLSCEQNLNHDAMYWYRQDPGQGLRLIYYSQIVNDFQKGDIAEGYSVSREKKESFPLTVTSAQKNPTAFYLCASSIQGPYGYTFGSGTRLTVV.

The chain uses TRBV6-1 and TRBJ1-2; TRBD1 agrees at 12 bases. CDR3 size: 17 residues. CDR1 is MNHNS and CDR2 is SASEGT in the germline V gene. J lost 7 bases, V lost 4 bases, and 13 bases had no gene match. In nucleotides, the CDR3 is TGTGCCAGCAGTGTTCGCCGCGGGACAGGGGGCGCGGGTGGCTACACCTTC. Translation gives CASSVRRGTGGAGGYTF.

This clone was counted between two and nine times. The chain links TRBV6-9 to TRBJ2-7; D is unclear. V was pared by 7 bases and J by 2 bases, with 12 bases between. From germline, CDR1 is MNHGY and CDR2 SVAAGI. The CDR3 is 13 amino acids. Here the CDR3 reads CASTPGPTYEQYF. The CDR3, as DNA: TGTGCCAGCACCCCCGGCCCAACCTACGAGCAGTACTTC.

This chain connects TRBV25-1 to TRBJ2-2, with D perhaps being TRBD1 or TRBD2 (5 bases each). V lost 7 bases, J lost 6 bases, and 15 bases lay in between. CDR1 and CDR2 from the germline V gene are MGHDK and SYGVNS. This CDR3 is 14 amino acids long. The CDR3 is CASTHTRGPGELFF. The CDR3 DNA is TGTGCCAGCACCCATACTAGGGGCCCCGGGGAGCTGTTTTTT.

The V and J genes are TRBV5-6 and TRBJ2-7; D call uncertain. Between the trimmed V and J ends, which lost 1 base and 7 bases, there was a span of 9 bases. Germline V gives CDR1 SGHDT, CDR2 YYEEEE. This CDR3 has 12 residues. CDR3 protein: CASSLPWSEQYF. In nucleotides, the CDR3 is TGTGCCAGCAGCTTGCCCTGGTCGGAGCAGTACTTC. Using reference TRBV5-6 and TRBJ2-7 for the parts outside the CDR3, the full variable domain is DAGVTQSPTHLIKTRGQQVTLRCSPKSGHDTVSWYQQALGQGPQFIFQYYEEEERQRGNFPDRFSGHQFPNYSSELNVNALLLGDSALYLCASSLPWSEQYFGPGTRLTVT.

V gene TRBV2 combines with J gene TRBJ1-1; possible D gene TRBD1, 6 bases. The CDR3 is 11 amino acids. Germline CDR1 and CDR2: SNHLY and FYNNEI. The ends were cut back, 5 bases at V and 5 bases at J, with 6 bases in the middle. CDR3 coding DNA: TGTGCCAGCAGTAGGGGGACTGAAGCTTTCTTT. Its protein is CASSRGTEAFF.

Here the CDR3 DNA reads TGTGCCAGCAGCTTAACGGCCCCGGGACAGGCATATTACAATGAGCAGTTCTTC. Amino acids: CASSLTAPGQAYYNEQFF. The gene calls are TRBV7-3 and TRBJ2-1, with 8 bases lining up with TRBD1. Germline V CDR1 and CDR2: SGHTA, FQGTGA. The trim removed 0 bases at V and 4 bases at J, leaving 11 bases unmatched. CDR3 length: 18 residues. Combining the CDR3 with reference TRBV7-3 and TRBJ2-1 gives the whole variable domain GAGVSQTPSNKVTEKGKYVELRCDPISGHTALYWYRQSLGQGPEFLIYFQGTGAADDSGLPNDRFFAVRPEGSVSTLKIQRTERGDSAVYLCASSLTAPGQAYYNEQFFGPGTRLTVL.

The chain is built from TRBV6-5 and TRBJ2-2; TRBD1 agrees at 11 bases. The V segment lost 4 bases and the J segment 7 bases; nucleotides outside the gene matches: 5. This CDR3 region has 15 residues. Germline assignment: CDR1 MNHEY and CDR2 SVGAGI. The CDR3 DNA reads TGTGCCAGCAGTTTGGGACAGGGGGGGTTCGGGGAGCTGTTTTTT. It encodes CASSLGQGGFGELFF.

The chain has TRBV30 and TRBJ1-4; D not resolved. Germline V CDR1 and CDR2: GTSNPN, SVGIG (reference sequence). The V end lost 5 bases, the J end lost 10 bases, and 14 bases lay between the germline ends. This CDR3 region has 12 residues. CDR3 DNA sequence: TGTGCCTGGGGTACGGTGGAGGGAAAACTGTTTTTT. Translating it yields CAWGTVEGKLFF.

The chain couples TRBV6-5 to TRBJ2-3, with no clear D. The CDR3 sequence is 14 residues long. Deletions cut 4 bases from V and 1 base from J, with 9 bases between. From germline, CDR1 is MNHEY and CDR2 SVGAGI. The CDR3 here is CASSLHSRTDTQYF. DNA for the CDR3: TGTGCCAGCAGTTTGCACAGTCGCACAGATACGCAGTATTTT.

This chain joins TRBV7-2 and TRBJ1-2, with D perhaps matching TRBD1 (5 bases). The germline V gene encodes CDR1 SGHTA and CDR2 FQGNSA. Trimming stripped 5 bases from V and 7 bases from J, with 23 bases between. The CDR3 consists of 16 residues. The CDR3 loop is CASSPGIWTNKGGYTF. In nucleotides, the CDR3 is TGTGCCAGCAGCCCAGGCATCTGGACAAATAAAGGTGGCTACACCTTC.

The rearrangement links TRBV15 to TRBJ2-7; D is unclear. V gave up 0 bases and J gave up 4 bases, with 4 bases separating them. This CDR3 is 12 amino acids long. Germline lookup yields CDR1 LNHNV and CDR2 YYDKDF (reference sequence). The CDR3 loop is CATSRDEYEQYF. Here the CDR3 DNA reads TGTGCCACCAGCAGAGATGAATACGAGCAGTACTTC. Variable domain in full (rest from reference TRBV15 and TRBJ2-7): DAMVIQNPRYQVTQFGKPVTLSCSQTLNHNVMYWYQQKSSQAPKLLFHYYDKDFNNEADTPDNFQSRRPNTSFCFLDIRSPGLGDTAMYLCATSRDEYEQYFGPGTRLTVT.

This clone turned up a few times. This chain uses TRBV9 with TRBJ2-1; TRBD2 might be the D (5 bases). CDR1 and CDR2 (germline): SGDLS, YYNGEE. V was pared by 3 bases and J by 8 bases, with 18 bases between. The CDR3 has 15 amino acids. CDR3 nucleotides: TGTGCCAGCAGCGACCGATTGGGGAGATTGGATGAGCAGTTCTTC. It encodes CASSDRLGRLDEQFF.